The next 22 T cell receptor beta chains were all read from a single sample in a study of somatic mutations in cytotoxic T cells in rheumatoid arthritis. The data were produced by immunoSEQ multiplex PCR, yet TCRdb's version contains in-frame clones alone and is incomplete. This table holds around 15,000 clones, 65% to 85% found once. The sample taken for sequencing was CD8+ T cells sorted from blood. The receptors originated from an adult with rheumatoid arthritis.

The CDR3 nucleotides read TGTGCCATTCTAGAGGCCGACGAGCAGTACTTC. Residues: CAILEADEQYF. V gene TRBV6-1 combines with J gene TRBJ2-7, with no clear D. V was clipped by 10 bases and J by 5 bases, with 12 bases between them. The CDR3 extends over 11 amino acids. The germline CDR1 and CDR2 sequences are MNHNS and SASEGT.

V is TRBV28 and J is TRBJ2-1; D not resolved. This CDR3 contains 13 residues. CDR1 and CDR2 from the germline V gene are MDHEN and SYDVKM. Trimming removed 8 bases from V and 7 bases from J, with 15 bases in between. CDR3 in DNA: TGTGCCAGCTCCCTGGGAATGTGGAATGAGCAGTTCTTC. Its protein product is CASSLGMWNEQFF.

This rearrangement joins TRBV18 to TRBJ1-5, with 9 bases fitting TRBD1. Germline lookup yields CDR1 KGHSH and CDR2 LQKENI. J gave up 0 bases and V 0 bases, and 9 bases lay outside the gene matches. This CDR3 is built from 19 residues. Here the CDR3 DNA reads TGTGCCAGCTCACCACCGGACAGGGGCGGAAGGTATAGCAATCAGCCCCAGCATTTT. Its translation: CASSPPDRGGRYSNQPQHF.

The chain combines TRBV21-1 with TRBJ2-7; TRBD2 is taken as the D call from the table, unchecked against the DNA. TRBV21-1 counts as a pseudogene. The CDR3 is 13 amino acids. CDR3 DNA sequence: TGTGCCAGCCCGGGTTCGAGCTCCTACGAGCAGTACTTC. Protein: CASPGSSSYEQYF.

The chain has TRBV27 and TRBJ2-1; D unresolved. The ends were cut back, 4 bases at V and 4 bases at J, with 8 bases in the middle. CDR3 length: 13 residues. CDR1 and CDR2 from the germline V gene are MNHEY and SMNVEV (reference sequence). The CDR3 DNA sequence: TGTGCCAGCAGTTACGACGGGTACAATGAGCAGTTCTTC. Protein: CASSYDGYNEQFF.

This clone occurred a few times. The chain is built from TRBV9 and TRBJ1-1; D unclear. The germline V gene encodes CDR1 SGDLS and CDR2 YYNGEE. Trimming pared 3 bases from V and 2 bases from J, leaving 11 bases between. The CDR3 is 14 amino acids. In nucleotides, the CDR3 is TGTGCCAGCAGCGGCCGGTTAGGTAACACTGAAGCTTTCTTT. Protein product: CASSGRLGNTEAFF. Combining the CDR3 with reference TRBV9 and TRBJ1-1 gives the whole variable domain DSGVTQTPKHLITATGQRVTLRCSPRSGDLSVYWYQQSLDQGLQFLIQYYNGEERAKGNILERFSAQQFPDLHSELNLSSLELGDSALYFCASSGRLGNTEAFFGQGTRLTVV.

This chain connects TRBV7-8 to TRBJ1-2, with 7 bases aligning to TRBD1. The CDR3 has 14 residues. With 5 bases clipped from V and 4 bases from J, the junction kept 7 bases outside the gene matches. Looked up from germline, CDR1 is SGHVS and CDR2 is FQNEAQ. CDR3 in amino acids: CASSHPTGAYGYTF. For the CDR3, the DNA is TGTGCCAGCAGCCATCCAACAGGGGCCTATGGCTACACCTTC.

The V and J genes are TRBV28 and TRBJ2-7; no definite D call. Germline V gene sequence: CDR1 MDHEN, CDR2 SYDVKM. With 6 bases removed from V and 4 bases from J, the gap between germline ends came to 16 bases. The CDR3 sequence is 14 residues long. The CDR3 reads CASSPDRSPYEQYF. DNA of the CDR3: TGTGCCAGCAGCCCGGACCGTAGCCCTTACGAGCAGTACTTC.

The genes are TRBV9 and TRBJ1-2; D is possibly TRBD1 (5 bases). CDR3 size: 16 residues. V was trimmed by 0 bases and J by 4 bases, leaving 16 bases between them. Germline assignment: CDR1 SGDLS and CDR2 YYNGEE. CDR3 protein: CASSVAAGSFRYGYTF. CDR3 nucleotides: TGTGCCAGCAGCGTAGCGGCAGGGTCCTTCCGCTATGGCTACACCTTC.

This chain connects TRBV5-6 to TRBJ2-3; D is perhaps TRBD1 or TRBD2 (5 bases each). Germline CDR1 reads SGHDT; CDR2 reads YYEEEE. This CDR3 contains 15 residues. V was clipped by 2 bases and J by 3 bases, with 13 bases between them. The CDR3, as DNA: TGTGCCAGCAGCTTAGATATGGGGGAGACAGATACGCAGTATTTT. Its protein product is CASSLDMGETDTQYF.

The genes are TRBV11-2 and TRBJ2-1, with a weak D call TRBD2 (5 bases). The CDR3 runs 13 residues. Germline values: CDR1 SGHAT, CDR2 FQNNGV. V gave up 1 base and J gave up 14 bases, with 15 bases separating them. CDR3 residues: CASSLVSKDLEFF. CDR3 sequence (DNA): TGTGCCAGCAGCTTAGTGTCCAAGGACTTGGAGTTCTTC.

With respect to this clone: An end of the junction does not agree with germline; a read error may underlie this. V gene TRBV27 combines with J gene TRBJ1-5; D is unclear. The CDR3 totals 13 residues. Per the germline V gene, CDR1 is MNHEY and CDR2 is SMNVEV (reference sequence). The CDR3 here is CASSLRSNKPQHF. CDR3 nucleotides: TGTGCCAGCAGTTTACGAAGCAATAAGCCCCAGCATTTT.

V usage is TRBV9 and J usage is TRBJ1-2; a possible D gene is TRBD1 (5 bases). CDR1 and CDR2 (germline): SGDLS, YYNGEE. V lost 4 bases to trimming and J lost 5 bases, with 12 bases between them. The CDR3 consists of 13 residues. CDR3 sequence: CASSTSGTYGYTF. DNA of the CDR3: TGTGCCAGCAGCACATCCGGGACTTATGGCTACACCTTC.

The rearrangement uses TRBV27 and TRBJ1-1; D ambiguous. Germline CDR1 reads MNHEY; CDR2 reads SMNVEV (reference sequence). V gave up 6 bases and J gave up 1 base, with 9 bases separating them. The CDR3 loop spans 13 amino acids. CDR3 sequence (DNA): TGTGCCAGCAGCTTCTCTCCGAACACTGAAGCTTTCTTT. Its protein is CASSFSPNTEAFF.

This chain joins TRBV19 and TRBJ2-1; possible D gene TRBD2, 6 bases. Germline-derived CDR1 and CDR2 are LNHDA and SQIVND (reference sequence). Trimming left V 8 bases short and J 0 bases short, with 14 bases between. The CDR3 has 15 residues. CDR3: CASYSGLSSYNEQFF. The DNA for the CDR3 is TGTGCCAGTTATAGCGGTTTGAGCTCCTACAATGAGCAGTTCTTC.

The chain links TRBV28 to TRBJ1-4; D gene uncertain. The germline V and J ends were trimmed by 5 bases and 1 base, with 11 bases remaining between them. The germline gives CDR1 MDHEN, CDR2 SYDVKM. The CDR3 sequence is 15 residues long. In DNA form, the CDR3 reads TGTGCCAGCAGTCCCTACTTGGAAACTAATGAAAAACTGTTTTTT. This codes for CASSPYLETNEKLFF.

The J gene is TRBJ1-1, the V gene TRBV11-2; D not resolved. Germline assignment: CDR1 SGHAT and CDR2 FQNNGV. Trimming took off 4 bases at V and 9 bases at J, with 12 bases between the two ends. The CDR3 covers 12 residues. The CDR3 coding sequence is TGTGCCAGCAGCTCGCCGGGTTTCAAAGCTTTCTTT. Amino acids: CASSSPGFKAFF.

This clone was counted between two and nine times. The CDR3 DNA follows: TGTGCCAGCAGTTGGGCGAGCTCCTACAATGAGCAGTTCTTC. Residues: CASSWASSYNEQFF. The rearrangement uses TRBV28 and TRBJ2-1; D not resolved. The CDR3 has 14 amino acids. CDR1 is MDHEN, CDR2 SYDVKM, per germline. The V end was cut by 4 bases, the J end by 0 bases, with 7 bases between.

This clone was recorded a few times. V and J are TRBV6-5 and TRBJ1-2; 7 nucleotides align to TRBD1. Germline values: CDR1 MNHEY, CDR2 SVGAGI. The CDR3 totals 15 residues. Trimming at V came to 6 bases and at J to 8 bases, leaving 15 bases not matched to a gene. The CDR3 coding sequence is TGTGCCAGCAGCCCACAGGCGAGGGGGCGGGGGGGCTACACCTTC. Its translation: CASSPQARGRGGYTF.

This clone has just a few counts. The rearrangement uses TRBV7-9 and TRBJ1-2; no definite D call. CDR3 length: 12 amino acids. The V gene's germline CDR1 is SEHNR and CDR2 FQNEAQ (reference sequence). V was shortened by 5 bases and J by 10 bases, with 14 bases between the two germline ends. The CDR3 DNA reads TGTGCCAGCAGCATTTCGGGCGTAGACTACACCTTC. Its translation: CASSISGVDYTF.

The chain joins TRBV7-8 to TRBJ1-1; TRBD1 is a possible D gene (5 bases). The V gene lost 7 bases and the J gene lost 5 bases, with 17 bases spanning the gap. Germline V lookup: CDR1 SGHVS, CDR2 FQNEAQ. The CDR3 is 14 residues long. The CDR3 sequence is CASNRRGDGTEAFF. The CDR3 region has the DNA TGTGCCAGCAACCGGCGAGGGGACGGGACTGAAGCTTTCTTT. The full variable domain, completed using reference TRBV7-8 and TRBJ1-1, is GAGVSQSPRYKVAKRGQDVALRCDPISGHVSLFWYQQALGQGPEFLTYFQNEAQLDKSGLPSDRFFAERPEGSVSTLKIQRTQQEDSAVYLCASNRRGDGTEAFFGQGTRLTVV.

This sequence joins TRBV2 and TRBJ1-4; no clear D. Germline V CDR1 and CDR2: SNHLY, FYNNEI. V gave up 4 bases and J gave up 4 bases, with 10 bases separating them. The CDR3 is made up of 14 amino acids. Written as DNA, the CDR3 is TGTGCCAGCAGTGGAGGACCGATTAATGAAAAACTGTTTTTT. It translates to CASSGGPINEKLFF.